These 12 T cell receptor beta chains were sequenced from one sample in a study of identical twins. TCRdb re-analysed the 5' RACE reads in MiXCR, keeping a single row per CDR3 protein. The profile shows 1.5 million to 2 million distinct CDR3 sequences, about 30% of them singletons. What was sequenced was cord blood. All receptors derive from a newborn girl in good health.

This clonotype was seen a few times. This chain uses TRBV12-3 or TRBV12-4 with TRBJ2-3; 7 positions match TRBD1. Trimming took 8 bases from V and 3 from J; bases not matched to a gene: 5. The CDR3 length is 13 residues. This CDR3 reads CASGHRGTDTQYF. The CDR3, as DNA: TGTGCCAGCGGGCACAGGGGAACAGATACGCAGTATTTT.

This clonotype was detected ten times or more. The gene calls are TRBV20-1 and TRBJ2-1; TRBD2 aligns across 14 bases. V lost 1 base to trimming and J lost 8 bases; unmatched junction nucleotides: 4. The germline CDR1 and CDR2 sequences are DFQATT and SNEGSKA (reference sequence). CDR3 length: 15 amino acids. CDR3 coding DNA: TGCAGTGCTAGAGCCGGGACTAGCGGGAGCGATGAGCAGTTCTTC. Its translation: CSARAGTSGSDEQFF.

This clonotype turned up a few times. The chain combines TRBV4-2 with TRBJ2-4; 7 bases are shared with TRBD1. Germline-derived CDR1 and CDR2 are LGHNA and YNFKEQ. V shed 1 base and J 15 bases; nucleotides not matched to a gene: 6. The CDR3 is made up of 12 amino acids. CDR3: CASSQGPTGLYF. The DNA of the CDR3 is TGTGCCAGCAGCCAAGGCCCGACAGGGTTGTACTTC.

A few counts support this clonotype. In nucleotides, the CDR3 is TGTGCCAGCAGTTTCGCCGGGGCGAACACCGGGGAGCTGTTTTTT. It codes for CASSFAGANTGELFF. This rearrangement joins TRBV12-3 or TRBV12-4 to TRBJ2-2, with a possible D match to TRBD2 (5 bases). Trimming cost V 3 bases and J 0 bases, with 8 bases left between them. This CDR3 region has 15 residues.

Here the CDR3 reads CASSFGTGGLDTQYF. The CDR3 nucleotides read TGTGCCAGCAGTTTCGGGACAGGGGGCTTAGATACGCAGTATTTT. J is TRBJ2-3 and V is TRBV6-1, with TRBD1 matching 12 bases. Germline CDR1 is MNHNS and CDR2 is SASEGT. With V trimmed by 5 bases and J by 5 bases, 5 bases remained unmatched. The CDR3 length is 15 residues.

The rearrangement links TRBV5-1 to TRBJ2-5, with D unclear. V was clipped by 4 bases and J by 6 bases, with 16 bases between them. The CDR3 covers 14 residues. The V gene's germline CDR1 is SGHRS and CDR2 YFSETQ. The CDR3 loop reads CASSPAGGGKTQYF. Written as DNA, the CDR3 is TGCGCCAGCAGCCCAGCCGGTGGTGGGAAGACCCAGTACTTC.

This clonotype was observed a handful of times. The chain employs TRBV20-1 and TRBJ2-7; 9 bases match TRBD2. Germline trimming cut 0 bases from V and 4 bases from J; bases unmatched to any gene: 10. The CDR3 loop spans 16 amino acids. Germline CDR1 is DFQATT and CDR2 is SNEGSKA (reference sequence). CDR3 in amino acids: CSARDVAGGPSYEQYF. The CDR3 nucleotides read TGCAGTGCTAGAGACGTCGCGGGAGGGCCGTCATACGAGCAGTACTTC.

Ten or more counts support this clonotype. The CDR3 region is CASSLDPGPYGYTF. Here the CDR3 DNA reads TGTGCCAGCAGCTTAGATCCGGGGCCGTATGGCTACACCTTC. The V gene is TRBV11-2, the J gene TRBJ1-2; D is perhaps TRBD1 (5 bases). V was cut by 0 bases and J by 5 bases, with 10 bases left in between. Germline CDR1 reads SGHAT; CDR2 reads FQNNGV. The CDR3 is 14 residues long.

The V call is TRBV2, the J call TRBJ2-1, with TRBD2 matching over 10 bases. CDR1 is SNHLY, CDR2 FYNNEI, per germline. The CDR3 length is 15 residues. The V segment lost 6 bases and the J segment 12 bases; nucleotides outside the gene matches: 14. In nucleotides, the CDR3 is TGTGCCAGCAGGCCTACTAGCGGGACCTACGATGGGCAGTTCTTC. This codes for CASRPTSGTYDGQFF.

The chain links TRBV5-1 to TRBJ2-1, with 11 bases fitting TRBD2. V lost 5 bases and J lost 5; bases outside the gene matches: 9. The CDR3 length is 16 residues. CDR1 is SGHRS, CDR2 YFSETQ, per germline. CDR3 in DNA: TGCGCCAGCAGTTTAGCGGGAGGGTTACGCCACAATGAGCAGTTCTTC. Its protein is CASSLAGGLRHNEQFF. Looking up the rest from reference TRBV5-1 and TRBJ2-1 gives the full variable domain: KAGVTQTPRYLIKTRGQQVTLSCSPISGHRSVSWYQQTPGQGLQFLFEYFSETQRNKGNFPGRFSGRQFSNSRSEMNVSTLELGDSALYLCASSLAGGLRHNEQFFGPGTRLTVL.

The chain uses TRBV5-1 and TRBJ1-6, with TRBD1 matching over 7 bases. CDR3 length equals 16 residues. V was clipped by 4 bases and J by 7 bases; unmatched bases: 11. CDR1 and CDR2 (germline): SGHRS, YFSETQ. CDR3 sequence (DNA): TGCGCCAGCAGCCCTTTACAGGGGAACGGAAATTCACCCCTCCACTTT. Translating it yields CASSPLQGNGNSPLHF.

This clonotype was detected only a few times. The chain employs TRBV16 and TRBJ1-4; 7 bases map to TRBD1. Germline assignment: CDR1 KGHSY and CDR2 FQNENV. The CDR3 runs 13 residues. V was pared by 4 bases and J by 6 bases, with 2 bases of the junction left unmatched. CDR3: CASSRTGDEKLFF. The CDR3 region has the DNA TGTGCCAGCAGCCGTACAGGGGATGAAAAACTGTTTTTT.